This T cell receptor (beta chain) was recovered during a study of Graves' ophthalmopathy and Graves' hyperthyroidism. The hyperthyroidism patients had a new diagnosis of under 2 months' duration and were aged 18 to 65. The study excluded patients with other autoimmune diseases, uncontrolled infections, pregnancy or lactation. The evidence that diagnosis relied on was clinical symptoms, serum thyroxine, TRAb, thyroid ultrasound and orbital computed tomography. The junction had 4 bases not matched to a gene; V was cut back by 2 bases and J by 6 bases. CDR3 length equals 14 residues. CDR1 and CDR2 (germline): MNHEY, SMNVEV (reference sequence). For repertoire sequencing, the TCR beta CDR3 regions were amplified from RNA transcripts. First-round RT-PCR employed HTBI primers, with a second-round multiplex PCR after it. TCRdb processed the multiplex PCR reads anew with MiXCR; each CDR3 protein has one entry. The sample includes 560,000 or so distinct CDR3 sequences, under 40% of them seen just once.

This chain links TRBV27 with TRBJ1-5, with 7 bases aligning to TRBD1. This receptor was obtained from an adult man with Graves' hyperthyroidism. Sequenced sample: peripheral blood or thyroid tissue (not recorded which). In DNA, the CDR3 is TGTGCCAGCAGTTTAGAACCAGGGGGTCAGCCCCAGCATTTT. Amino acids: CASSLEPGGQPQHF.